Shown below are 9 T cell receptor beta chains from a single sample sequenced in a study of shared clonotypes between healthy human individuals (dated by TCRdb to 2020 to 2021). CD8 naive samples consisted of CD45RO-negative cells that were positively selected for CCR7, yielding a CD45RA+CCR7+ population without TemRA cells. Library creation used the immunoSEQ multiplex PCR assay. TCRdb took this table from immuneACCESS and kept in-frame rearrangements with V and J called. Such tables lack part of the clones; where checked against another copy, unresolved V genes explain under half of the gap, and the rest is unexplained. The sample yields 600,000 or so clones; roughly 98% were counted once. The ten largest clones take up approximately 0.3% of the sample. The source material was naive CD8+ T cells sorted from blood. In light of the paper, this sample's cell subset or site label describes: CD45RA+CCR7+. All receptors come from a man younger than 40 in good health.

The rearrangement joins TRBV15 to TRBJ1-5; D is unresolved. The CDR3 contains 16 residues. Germline assignment: CDR1 LNHNV and CDR2 YYDKDF (reference sequence). The ends were cut back, 0 bases at V and 0 bases at J, with 9 bases in the middle. The CDR3 spells CATSRDLTDSNQPQHF. The CDR3 region has the DNA TGTGCCACCAGCAGAGATCTAACCGATAGCAATCAGCCCCAGCATTTT.

The rearrangement uses TRBV29-1 and TRBJ2-3; no firm D call. Germline V gene sequence: CDR1 SQVTM, CDR2 ANQGSEA. Trimming cost V 3 bases and J 3 bases, with 13 bases left between them. The CDR3 totals 14 residues. The CDR3 spells CSVDGWKETDTQYF. The CDR3 bases are TGCAGCGTTGACGGATGGAAGGAGACAGATACGCAGTATTTT.

Concerning this clone itself: The same CDR3 arises from other DNA sequences in this sample as well. The chain couples TRBV27 to TRBJ2-3; D remains ambiguous. Trimming removed 3 bases from V and 4 bases from J, with 8 bases in between. CDR1 is MNHEY and CDR2 is SMNVEV in the germline V gene (reference sequence). The length of the CDR3 is 13 residues. The CDR3 here is CASSLLGPDTQYF. The CDR3 DNA reads TGTGCCAGCAGTTTGCTAGGTCCAGATACGCAGTATTTT.

This clone was seen a single time. This chain connects TRBV4-3 to TRBJ1-1; 8 nucleotides align to TRBD1. The ends lost 0 bases at V and 4 bases at J; junction bases unmatched: 4. Germline values: CDR1 LGHNA, CDR2 YSLEER. The CDR3 extends over 15 amino acids. CDR3 nucleotide sequence: TGCGCCAGCAGCCAAGACGGACAGGGTGGCACTGAAGCTTTCTTT. It is translated as CASSQDGQGGTEAFF.

This CDR3 reads CASNAPAGEKLFF. CDR3 sequence (DNA): TGTGCCAGCAATGCCCCGGCAGGAGAAAAACTGTTTTTT. This chain joins TRBV2 and TRBJ1-4; D gene ambiguous. V lost 7 bases to trimming and J lost 8 bases, with 14 bases between them. This CDR3 spans 13 amino acids. Germline loops: CDR1 SNHLY, CDR2 FYNNEI.

In regard to this clone: Other DNA sequences in the same sample also yield this CDR3. V and J are TRBV9 and TRBJ2-2; D is possibly TRBD2 (5 bases). The germline V and J ends were trimmed by 2 bases and 6 bases, with 8 bases remaining between them. CDR3 length equals 13 residues. Germline V gene data show CDR1 as SGDLS and CDR2 as YYNGEE. The CDR3 DNA reads TGTGCCAGCAGCGTGGACGGGGCCGGGGAGCTGTTTTTT. Its translation is CASSVDGAGELFF.

A single count supports this clone. The rearrangement joins TRBV5-1 to TRBJ1-4; D gene ambiguous. Germline lookup yields CDR1 SGHRS and CDR2 YFSETQ. This CDR3 region has 17 residues. V lost 4 bases and J lost 4, with 20 bases in between. DNA for the CDR3: TGCGCCAGCAGCCAGACAACAGCCAGGACTTATAATGAAAAACTGTTTTTT. Translating gives CASSQTTARTYNEKLFF.

The chain couples TRBV29-1 to TRBJ2-7, with 9 nucleotides matching TRBD1. The CDR3 extends over 15 amino acids. V gave up 0 bases and J gave up 4 bases; unmatched junction bases: 7. The germline V gene encodes CDR1 SQVTM and CDR2 ANQGSEA. The CDR3 DNA sequence: TGCAGCGTTGAAGATCATGGGACAGGGATTTACGAGCAGTACTTC. Protein: CSVEDHGTGIYEQYF.

This chain connects TRBV5-1 to TRBJ2-7, with 11 bases fitting TRBD2. This CDR3 has 15 residues. Germline assignment: CDR1 SGHRS and CDR2 YFSETQ. Unmatched junction bases numbered 8, after V lost 4 bases and J lost 5 bases. CDR3: CASSLTSGSVNEQYF. The CDR3 DNA reads TGCGCCAGCAGCCTCACTAGCGGGAGTGTGAACGAGCAGTACTTC.